The T cell receptor (beta chain) described here comes from a study of T cells after posttransplantation cyclophosphamide. About this clone: Its antigen is undetermined.

This CDR3 has 16 amino acids. Germline CDR1 and CDR2: MNHNY and SVGAGI (reference sequence). V was cut by 5 bases and J by 3 bases, with 20 bases left in between. Control samples came 1 year after myeloablative marrow transplants with methotrexate plus calcineurin inhibitor. The data were produced by immunoSEQ multiplex PCR, yet TCRdb's version contains in-frame clones alone and is incomplete. The sample comprises tens of thousands of clones, around 89% of which are singletons, and roughly 8% rests with the top ten. Study conclusions and caveats: Later post-transplant blood repertoires were often dominated by donor CD8+ memory clones.

The chain recombines TRBV6-6 with TRBJ2-7, with D unresolved. The source of this sequence is a female patient between 50 and 59 years old who received an allogeneic stem cell transplant from an unrelated donor, was CMV-positive, and had chronic GVHD only. The graft donor may have given rise to some T cells. The sequences come from PBMCs, collected after an allogeneic stem cell transplant with a calcineurin inhibitor and methotrexate. The CDR3 nucleotides are TGTGCCAGCAGTCTCAAATTCAGCGTCGGTAACTACGAGCAGTACTTC. This codes for CASSLKFSVGNYEQYF.